This T cell receptor (beta chain) was identified in a study of blood T cells in healthy people across ages. Overall study findings and caveats: A greater number of naive CD4+ cells and higher diversity distinguished long-lived donors from aged donors. It was not known whether donors were CMV positive (a possible confounder of expanded clonotype changes).

Concerning this clonotype: What it binds is not known.

This CDR3 comprises 16 residues. Trimming cost V 2 bases and J 0 bases, with 11 bases left between them. Germline V gives CDR1 MNHEY, CDR2 SVGAGI. Per sample, a minimum of 6 million PBMCs were isolated. With a J-beta primer mix and a sample-barcoded 5' primer, a second PCR ran roughly 6 to 11 cycles. No fewer than 3 million CDR3-containing paired-end reads came from each sample. TCRdb re-called the 5' RACE reads with MiXCR, one entry per CDR3 protein. The sample contains around 1,500,000 distinct CDR3 sequences, 42% of which appear only once. The chain joins TRBV6-5 to TRBJ1-5; D is possibly TRBD1 (5 bases). Sequenced: blood. The source is a woman aged 18-35 years in good health. CDR3 DNA: TGTGCCAGCAGTTACGGGCAGGGCTATAGCAATCAGCCCCAGCATTTT. Translating it yields CASSYGQGYSNQPQHF.